A selection of T cell receptor beta chains follows, all from one sample in a study of blood T cell repertoires in COVID-19. Generated by immunoSEQ multiplex PCR, the TCRdb table keeps only in-frame clones and is missing some. The sample carries some 260,000 clones, approximately 90% recorded once. The sample was peripheral blood. Every receptor here comes from a man younger than 30 with active or convalescent COVID-19. Each CDR3 is given with its conserved first and last residue. Fields, in order: D gene, J gene, V gene, clone size, CDR3 DNA, CDR3 protein. A D gene is named only where the DNA matches it firmly. A row's size may be missing; if present it is once, few, many or a size class.

D gene: NA; J gene: TRBJ2-3; V gene: TRBV10-1; clone size: once; CDR3 DNA: TGCGCCAGCAGTGAGGGGGGGAGCACAGATACGCAGTATTTT; CDR3 protein: CASSEGGSTDTQYF
D gene: TRBD2; J gene: TRBJ2-2; V gene: TRBV9; clone size: NA; CDR3 DNA: TGTGCCAGCAGCGTAGGACTAGCGGGAGGCTGGGGGGCCGGGGAGCTGTTTTTT; CDR3 protein: CASSVGLAGGWGAGELFF
D gene: TRBD2; J gene: TRBJ2-1; V gene: TRBV9; clone size: NA; CDR3 DNA: TGTGCCAGCAGCGTAGAAGCGGGAGGAGTCTCATACAATGAGCAGTTCTTC; CDR3 protein: CASSVEAGGVSYNEQFF
D gene: TRBD1; J gene: TRBJ2-5; V gene: TRBV6-1; clone size: NA; CDR3 DNA: TGTGCCAGCAGTGAAGGGACGGGACAGATAGAGACCCAGTACTTC; CDR3 protein: CASSEGTGQIETQYF
D gene: NA; J gene: TRBJ2-7; V gene: TRBV18; clone size: NA; CDR3 DNA: TGTGCCAGCTCACCGGGATTAGGGGGGGCCCTCCTCACCTCCTACGAGCAGTACTTC; CDR3 protein: CASSPGLGGALLTSYEQYF
D gene: TRBD1; J gene: TRBJ1-2; V gene: TRBV5-4; clone size: NA; CDR3 DNA: TGTGCCAGCAGCCCTGACAGGGTGGATGGCTACACCTTC; CDR3 protein: CASSPDRVDGYTF
D gene: NA; J gene: TRBJ1-5; V gene: TRBV15; clone size: NA; CDR3 DNA: TGTGCCACCAGCAGAGTAAAGACAGCTAGCAATCAGCCCCAGCATTTT; CDR3 protein: CATSRVKTASNQPQHF
D gene: TRBD1; J gene: TRBJ1-5; V gene: TRBV19; clone size: NA; CDR3 DNA: TGTGCCAGTAGTATTACAGGGGCGCAACAGCCCCAGCATTTT; CDR3 protein: CASSITGAQQPQHF
D gene: TRBD1; J gene: TRBJ1-1; V gene: TRBV18; clone size: NA; CDR3 DNA: TGTGCCAGCTCACCCCCGGGACAGGGAGTGACTGAAGCTTTCTTT; CDR3 protein: CASSPPGQGVTEAFF
D gene: TRBD1; J gene: TRBJ2-5; V gene: TRBV5-1; clone size: NA; CDR3 DNA: TGCGCCAGCAGCTTGCTTAACAGGGGGACCGCGGGGACCCAGTACTTC; CDR3 protein: CASSLLNRGTAGTQYF
D gene: NA; J gene: TRBJ2-7; V gene: TRBV7-2; clone size: NA; CDR3 DNA: TGTGCCAGCAGCTTAAGACAGCCCACCCTCGAGCAGTACTTC; CDR3 protein: CASSLRQPTLEQYF
D gene: TRBD1; J gene: TRBJ1-4; V gene: TRBV2; clone size: NA; CDR3 DNA: TGTGCCAGCATCTTGAGGGGGACAGGGGGCGAAAAACTGTTTTTT; CDR3 protein: CASILRGTGGEKLFF
D gene: NA; J gene: TRBJ2-2; V gene: TRBV27; clone size: NA; CDR3 DNA: TGTGCCAGCAGTTTTATGAACACCGGGGAGCTGTTTTTT; CDR3 protein: CASSFMNTGELFF
D gene: NA; J gene: TRBJ2-7; V gene: TRBV21-1; clone size: NA; CDR3 DNA: TGTGCCAGCAGCAATAGTTACTACGAGCAGTACTTC; CDR3 protein: CASSNSYYEQYF
D gene: TRBD1; J gene: TRBJ2-7; V gene: TRBV5-4; clone size: NA; CDR3 DNA: TGTGCCAGCAGCTTGGGAATGACCGGGACAGGGAGGCTCGAGCAGTACTTC; CDR3 protein: CASSLGMTGTGRLEQYF
D gene: TRBD1; J gene: TRBJ2-7; V gene: TRBV5-8; clone size: NA; CDR3 DNA: TGTGCCAGCAGCGTGAGGGACAGCCTGTCTTTGGCCTACGAGCAGTACTTC; CDR3 protein: CASSVRDSLSLAYEQYF
D gene: TRBD1; J gene: TRBJ2-5; V gene: TRBV24-1; clone size: NA; CDR3 DNA: TGTGCCACCAGTGATCCACTCGGGGACAGGCTAGGGACCCAGTACTTC; CDR3 protein: CATSDPLGDRLGTQYF
D gene: NA; J gene: TRBJ2-6; V gene: TRBV7-2; clone size: NA; CDR3 DNA: TGTGCCGACCGGGACTTCCGTTACTCTGGGGCCAACGTCCTGACTTTC; CDR3 protein: CADRDFRYSGANVLTF
D gene: NA; J gene: TRBJ2-3; V gene: TRBV4-1; clone size: NA; CDR3 DNA: TGCGCCAGCAGCCCCTCCCTAAGCGGGAGCACAGATACGCAGTATTTT; CDR3 protein: CASSPSLSGSTDTQYF
D gene: TRBD2; J gene: TRBJ2-3; V gene: TRBV20-1; clone size: NA; CDR3 DNA: TGCAGTGCTAGTATACTAGCGGGGGACACAGATACGCAGTATTTT; CDR3 protein: CSASILAGDTDTQYF
D gene: TRBD2; J gene: TRBJ2-1; V gene: TRBV19; clone size: NA; CDR3 DNA: TGTGCCAGTACCCAGAGCGGGAGCTCCTACAATGAGCAGTTCTTC; CDR3 protein: CASTQSGSSYNEQFF
D gene: TRBD1; J gene: TRBJ2-5; V gene: TRBV30; clone size: once; CDR3 DNA: TGTGCCTGGAGTGAACAGGGGAAAGAGACCCAGTACTTC; CDR3 protein: CAWSEQGKETQYF
D gene: NA; J gene: TRBJ2-7; V gene: TRBV4-3; clone size: once; CDR3 DNA: TGCGCCAGCAGCCAAGATCTTGGAGGGAGCCCCTACGAGCAGTACTTC; CDR3 protein: CASSQDLGGSPYEQYF
D gene: TRBD2; J gene: TRBJ2-1; V gene: TRBV19; clone size: NA; CDR3 DNA: TGTGCCAGCAGCTCTAGCGGGAGGTTCAATGAGCAGTTCTTC; CDR3 protein: CASSSSGRFNEQFF
D gene: NA; J gene: TRBJ1-4; V gene: TRBV28; clone size: NA; CDR3 DNA: TGTGCCGGGGGGAGGGGGAATGAAAAACTGTTTTTT; CDR3 protein: CAGGRGNEKLFF
D gene: NA; J gene: TRBJ1-4; V gene: TRBV30; clone size: NA; CDR3 DNA: TGTGCCTGGAGTGTAAGGTGGGGGCAGAAGAAAGCGAGTGAAAAACTGTTTTTT; CDR3 protein: CAWSVRWGQKKASEKLFF
D gene: NA; J gene: TRBJ1-5; V gene: TRBV7-9; clone size: NA; CDR3 DNA: TGTGCCAGCAGCTTACGGGGAGGTCGCAATCAGCCCCAGCATTTT; CDR3 protein: CASSLRGGRNQPQHF
D gene: NA; J gene: TRBJ1-4; V gene: TRBV5-4; clone size: NA; CDR3 DNA: TGTGCCAGCAGCTGGGGGCCCGGGACAACTAATGAAAAACTGTTTTTT; CDR3 protein: CASSWGPGTTNEKLFF
D gene: TRBD1; J gene: TRBJ1-5; V gene: TRBV2; clone size: NA; CDR3 DNA: TGTGCCAGCACCGCGACAGGGGGGCAGCCCCAGCATTTT; CDR3 protein: CASTATGGQPQHF
D gene: NA; J gene: TRBJ1-1; V gene: TRBV6-5; clone size: NA; CDR3 DNA: TGTGCCAGCAGTTACCCCGCGGGTGAAGCTTTCTTT; CDR3 protein: CASSYPAGEAFF
D gene: NA; J gene: TRBJ2-6; V gene: TRBV5-4; clone size: few; CDR3 DNA: TGTGCCAGCAGCGCCCCAGGGGCCGGGGCCAACGTCCTGACTTTC; CDR3 protein: CASSAPGAGANVLTF
D gene: NA; J gene: TRBJ1-2; V gene: TRBV7-2; clone size: NA; CDR3 DNA: TGTGCCAGCAGCCGTCTGGTTAGAGAGGGCTACACCTTC; CDR3 protein: CASSRLVREGYTF
D gene: TRBD1; J gene: TRBJ2-1; V gene: TRBV5-1; clone size: once; CDR3 DNA: TGCGCCAGCAGCCTGGGACAGGACTACAATGAGCAGTTCTTC; CDR3 protein: CASSLGQDYNEQFF
D gene: TRBD1; J gene: TRBJ2-3; V gene: TRBV2; clone size: NA; CDR3 DNA: TGTGCCGGATCGGGACCGGGACAGGACACAGATACGCAGTATTTT; CDR3 protein: CAGSGPGQDTDTQYF
D gene: TRBD2; J gene: TRBJ2-1; V gene: TRBV9; clone size: NA; CDR3 DNA: TGTGCCAGCAGCGCTTTCCCGGGAGGGGATTCCGATGAGCAGTTCTTC; CDR3 protein: CASSAFPGGDSDEQFF
D gene: TRBD1; J gene: TRBJ1-1; V gene: TRBV5-4; clone size: NA; CDR3 DNA: TGTGCCAGCAGCCCCGGACAGGGGGGGAACACTGAAGCTTTCTTT; CDR3 protein: CASSPGQGGNTEAFF
D gene: NA; J gene: TRBJ2-7; V gene: TRBV13; clone size: NA; CDR3 DNA: TGTGCCAGCAGCTTACGGTCCTACGAGCAGTACTTC; CDR3 protein: CASSLRSYEQYF
D gene: NA; J gene: TRBJ2-7; V gene: TRBV9; clone size: NA; CDR3 DNA: TGTGCCAGCAGCCCAGGGACTGGAGCCTACGAGCAGTACTTC; CDR3 protein: CASSPGTGAYEQYF
D gene: TRBD2; J gene: TRBJ2-4; V gene: TRBV19; clone size: NA; CDR3 DNA: TGTGCCAGCATGCCTGAACGTTACGGACTAGCGGACAAAAACATTCAGTACTTC; CDR3 protein: CASMPERYGLADKNIQYF
D gene: NA; J gene: TRBJ1-1; V gene: TRBV9; clone size: NA; CDR3 DNA: TGTGCCAGCAGCGTAGCTATGGCAGGGTCTCACACTGAAGCTTTCTTT; CDR3 protein: CASSVAMAGSHTEAFF
D gene: TRBD1; J gene: TRBJ1-1; V gene: TRBV7-2; clone size: NA; CDR3 DNA: TGTGCCAGCAGCTTGATCGGACAGGGAGGGACTGAAGCTTTCTTT; CDR3 protein: CASSLIGQGGTEAFF
D gene: TRBD1; J gene: TRBJ1-1; V gene: TRBV2; clone size: NA; CDR3 DNA: TGTGCCAGCAGGGAAGCGACAGGGGGCGCGGGGTCTGAAGCTTTCTTT; CDR3 protein: CASREATGGAGSEAFF
D gene: NA; J gene: TRBJ1-6; V gene: TRBV6-2/TRBV6-3; clone size: NA; CDR3 DNA: TGTGCCAGCAGTTATATGGGCTCAAATTCACCCCTCCACTTT; CDR3 protein: CASSYMGSNSPLHF
D gene: NA; J gene: TRBJ1-2; V gene: TRBV9; clone size: once; CDR3 DNA: TGTGCCAGCAGCGTAGACGTAGGGGGACCCACGACCGCTTATGGCTACACCTTC; CDR3 protein: CASSVDVGGPTTAYGYTF
D gene: NA; J gene: TRBJ1-5; V gene: TRBV19; clone size: NA; CDR3 DNA: TGTGCCAGTAGCCGGAGGCCAAGCAATCAGCCCCAGCATTTT; CDR3 protein: CASSRRPSNQPQHF
D gene: NA; J gene: TRBJ2-7; V gene: TRBV19; clone size: NA; CDR3 DNA: TGTGCCAGTAGTTCGCGGACTCACACCTACGAGCAGTACTTC; CDR3 protein: CASSSRTHTYEQYF
D gene: TRBD1; J gene: TRBJ1-1; V gene: TRBV28; clone size: NA; CDR3 DNA: TGTGCCAGCAGTCCCATGGGACAGGGGGACGCTGAAGCTTTCTTT; CDR3 protein: CASSPMGQGDAEAFF
D gene: NA; J gene: TRBJ1-6; V gene: TRBV7-6; clone size: once; CDR3 DNA: TGTGCCAGCAGCTTAGTCATTTCCGGGGAATTCGGAGATTCACCCCTCCACTTT; CDR3 protein: CASSLVISGEFGDSPLHF